This T cell receptor (beta chain) was recorded in a study of T cells in Graves' hyperthyroidism and ophthalmopathy (dated by TCRdb to about 2019). Regarding the research as a whole: Peripheral blood was collected at initial diagnosis, before any treatment. The paper describes TCR Vbeta CDR3 sequencing of about 140 peripheral blood samples, made up of some 42 ophthalmopathy patients, over 70 hyperthyroidism patients and 17 progressor patients. Prospective prediction of ophthalmopathy was tested in an independent validation cohort consisting of 18 hyperthyroidism patients and some 15 patients who later progressed to ophthalmopathy. For training and testing, the 100 or so patients in the discovery cohort were randomly divided in a 7:3 ratio. To identify TCR V-J signatures that set the groups apart, the researchers used a discovery cohort of 100 patients, made up of 40 to 45 with Graves' ophthalmopathy and some 56 with stable Graves' hyperthyroidism. Once sampling was done, hyperthyroidism patients were given methimazole at a starting dose of 30 mg daily, whereas ophthalmopathy patients were given high-dose intravenous methylprednisolone. The study also compared thyroid tissue and blood T-cell repertoires from about six Graves' hyperthyroidism patients.

What the study reported, not specific to this receptor: In validation, the model predicted progression to ophthalmopathy a median of 6.5 months before onset, with about 71% sensitivity and nearly 75% specificity. Sample size was not statistically predetermined, and investigators were not blinded to group allocation. A 13 V-J signature model separated ophthalmopathy from stable hyperthyroidism, with 87.88% sensitivity and about 81% specificity in cross-validation and 80%/75% in testing. Most expanded thyroid clonotypes (frequency above 0.001) were also detected in blood, a finding suggesting that blood repertoires may reflect thyroid immune responses.

In this sample, this clonotype turned up many times. The antigen this receptor binds is unknown. The record has no base qualities; no much larger clone is one base away. The TCR beta CDR3 regions were amplified from RNA transcripts. The TCR CDR3 was subjected to a first round of RT-PCR using the HTBI primer set and the Qiagen OneStep RT-PCR kit. Libraries were constructed in a second round of multiplex PCR, after which size selection and purification were performed. The libraries were sequenced on an Illumina HiSeq2000 using paired-end 100 bp reads. The original pipeline was this. SOAPnuke was used to process the raw data, with reads discarded if the reads contained adapters or uncalled bases, had a mean Phred below 15, or lacked an exact constant-primer or identifier match. High-quality paired reads were merged using COPE v1.2.5, and each unique nucleotide sequence was defined as a clonotype. MiTCR v1.1 was used to align the clonotypes against IMGT TRBV, TRBD and TRBJ reference segments. The analysis was restricted to V-J combinations with a frequency above 0.0001, which together covered 99.2% of the repertoires. A TCS score was defined as the ratio of F50 (clonal expansion) to E x V (chaos), with BLOSUM62-based TCRdist applied between CDR3 peptides within each V-J. Welch's t-statistics and random forest reduced 500 to 550 V-J features to under 15, which were used in a naive Bayes classifier (R e1071). TCRdb passed the public sequencing reads through fastp at Q25 and MiXCR, retaining productive beta sequences. Merged by CDR3 protein, the rows form single entries marked with the most common genes and DNA. TCRdb assigned the V and J calls; the authors' analysis was not used. This sample comprises around 520,000 distinct CDR3 sequences, over 13% of them detected only once. Clones ranked in the top ten supply around 17% of the sample.

CDR1 and CDR2 were assigned from the germline V gene (reference sequence) as DFQATT and SNEGSKA. The cysteine opens and the phenylalanine closes a CDR3 of 15 amino acids. The read is trimmed to its CDR3 DNA, 45 bases read in frame from base 1. Deletion took 3 bases off V and 5 bases off J, with a span of 19 bases between the germline ends. Graves' hyperthyroidism was defined as stable when no progression to ophthalmopathy occurred over 18 months of follow-up. Hyperthyroidism patients were newly diagnosed, had a disease duration of under 2 months, and were aged 18 to 65 years. Patients with uncontrolled infections, other autoimmune diseases, pregnancy or lactation were excluded. Clinical symptoms, serum thyroxine and TRAb, thyroid ultrasound, and orbital computed tomography formed the basis for the diagnoses. PBMCs were isolated from more than 9 ml of fresh peripheral blood by Ficoll-Paque density gradient centrifugation. Total RNA was extracted with Trizol reagent, and quality was checked on an Agilent 2100 Bioanalyzer.

This TCR was sampled from a woman between 18 and 30 years old with Graves' hyperthyroidism. Sequenced: blood. Here the chain combines TRBV20-1 and TRBJ2-5, and perhaps TRBD2 as D gene, on 5 matching bases. At the DNA level, the sequence is TGCAGTGCTAGTAATCCCAGCGGCATAAAGGAGACCCAGTACTTC. Its translation is CSASNPSGIKETQYF.